This T cell receptor beta chain emerged from a study of OX40 agonist ivuxolimab in advanced cancers. Study context: Ivuxolimab, an antibody that agonizes OX40 (CD134), was administered to the patients. Each dose-escalation patient presented with hepatocellular carcinoma, melanoma, renal cell or head and neck cancer. Study-level results: CD4+ T cells averaged fewer expanded clones than CD8+ T cells.

Sequencing used immunoSEQ multiplex PCR; TCRdb keeps in-frame clones, though not all of them. The data show about 78,000 clones, roughly nine tenths seen once. Germline V gives CDR1 SGHRS, CDR2 YFSETQ. This CDR3 has 17 amino acids. The V and J ends lost 4 bases and 10 bases respectively, with 26 bases between them. A remark on this clone: Its matching antigen is unknown.

The investigators sampled blood at baseline, at cycle 4 day 1, and at cycle 7 day 1. The J gene is TRBJ2-2, the V gene TRBV5-1; TRBD2 might be the D (7 bases). This clonotype was obtained from an adult with an advanced solid tumor such as melanoma, head and neck, liver or kidney cancer. The sequenced sample was CD4+ or CD8+ T cells sorted from blood, obtained in a trial of the OX40 agonist ivuxolimab. As DNA, the CDR3 is TGCGCCAGCAGCCCATCCTCGCGGGGGCGGGGGTCTCCGGAGCTGTTTTTT. Protein product: CASSPSSRGRGSPELFF.